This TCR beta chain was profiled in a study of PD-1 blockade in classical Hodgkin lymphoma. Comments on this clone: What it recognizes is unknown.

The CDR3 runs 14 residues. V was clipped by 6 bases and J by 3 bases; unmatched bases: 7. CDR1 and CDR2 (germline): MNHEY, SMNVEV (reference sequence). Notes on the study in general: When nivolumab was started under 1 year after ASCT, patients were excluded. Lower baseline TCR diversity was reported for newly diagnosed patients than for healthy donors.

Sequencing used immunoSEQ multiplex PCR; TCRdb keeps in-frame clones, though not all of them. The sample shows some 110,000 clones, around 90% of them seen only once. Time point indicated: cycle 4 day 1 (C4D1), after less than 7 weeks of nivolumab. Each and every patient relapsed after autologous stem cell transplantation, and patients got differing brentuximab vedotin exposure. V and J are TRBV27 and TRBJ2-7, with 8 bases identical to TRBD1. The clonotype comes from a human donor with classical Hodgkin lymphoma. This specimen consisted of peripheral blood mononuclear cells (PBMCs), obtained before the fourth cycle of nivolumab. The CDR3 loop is CASRGQDSGYEQYF. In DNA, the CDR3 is TGTGCCAGCAGGGGACAGGACTCTGGCTACGAGCAGTACTTC.